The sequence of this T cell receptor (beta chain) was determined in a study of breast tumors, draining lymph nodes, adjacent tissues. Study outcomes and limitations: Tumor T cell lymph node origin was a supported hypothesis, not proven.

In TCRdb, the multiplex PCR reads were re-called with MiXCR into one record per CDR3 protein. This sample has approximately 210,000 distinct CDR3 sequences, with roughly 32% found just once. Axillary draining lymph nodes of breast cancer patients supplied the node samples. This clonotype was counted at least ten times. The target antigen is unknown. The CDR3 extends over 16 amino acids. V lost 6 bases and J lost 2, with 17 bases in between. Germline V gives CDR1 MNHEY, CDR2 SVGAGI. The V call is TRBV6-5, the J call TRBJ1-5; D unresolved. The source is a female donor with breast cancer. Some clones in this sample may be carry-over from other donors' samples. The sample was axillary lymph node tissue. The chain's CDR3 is CASSQKVGVGNQPQHF. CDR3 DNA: TGTGCCAGCAGCCAGAAGGTCGGGGTGGGCAATCAGCCCCAGCATTTT.